The 23 T cell receptor beta chains given below trace back to one sample, sequenced in a study of blood T cells in healthy people across ages. A second PCR of 7 to 11 cycles used a sample-barcoded 5' primer and a J-beta primer mix. TCRdb reprocessed the 5' RACE reads via MiXCR and lists one record per CDR3 protein. The sample has approximately 900,000 distinct CDR3 sequences; 48% are singletons. What was sequenced was blood. The source is a man aged 30 to 39 in good health.

In its sample, this clonotype was seen once. The rearrangement joins TRBV18 to TRBJ2-2; D could derive from TRBD1 or TRBD2 (5 bases each). Trimming took 3 bases from V and 7 from J, leaving 12 bases between them. Germline values: CDR1 KGHSH, CDR2 LQKENI. The CDR3 spans 14 residues. The CDR3 DNA is TGTGCCAGCTCACCCCAAGGGACGAGCGGGGAGCTGTTTTTT. This sequence encodes CASSPQGTSGELFF. The full variable domain, completed using reference TRBV18 and TRBJ2-2, is NAGVMQNPRHLVRRRGQEARLRCSPMKGHSHVYWYRQLPEEGLKFMVYLQKENIIDESGMPKERFSAEFPKEGPSILRIQQVVRGDSAAYFCASSPQGTSGELFFGEGSRLTVL.

This clonotype occurred a few times. V gene TRBV2 combines with J gene TRBJ2-5; TRBD2 aligns across 11 bases. This CDR3 comprises 15 residues. V lost 6 bases and J lost 1; bases outside the gene matches: 4. Germline V gene sequence: CDR1 SNHLY, CDR2 FYNNEI. As DNA, the CDR3 is TGTGCCAGCAGAAGACTAGCGGGGAGCCAAGAGACCCAGTACTTC. It is translated as CASRRLAGSQETQYF.

The chain combines TRBV12-3 or TRBV12-4 with TRBJ2-4; 11 nucleotides line up with TRBD2. The DNA matches TRBJ2-7 better at its end, which makes the J call doubtful. The CDR3 covers 15 residues. This CDR3 is CASSLGLAGRGEQYF. CDR3 coding DNA: TGTGCCAGCAGTTTAGGACTAGCGGGGAGGGGCGAGCAGTACTTC.

The chain links TRBV28 to TRBJ1-1, with D perhaps matching TRBD1 (5 bases). This CDR3 has 13 residues. Trimming took off 8 bases at V and 8 bases at J, with 18 bases between the two ends. Germline CDR1 is MDHEN and CDR2 is SYDVKM. CDR3 nucleotides: TGTGCCAGCCGACACCCCGGGGCACCCGAAGCTTTCTTT. Residues: CASRHPGAPEAFF.

V is TRBV3-1 and J is TRBJ2-3; 7 bases agree with TRBD2. The CDR3 runs 13 residues. J was trimmed by 3 bases and V by 6 bases; bases with no gene match: 3. The germline CDR1 and CDR2 sequences are LGHDT and YNNKEL (reference sequence). The CDR3 DNA is TGTGCCAGCAGACAACTAGCGACAGATACGCAGTATTTT. Translated: CASRQLATDTQYF.

Ten or more counts support this clonotype. This chain links TRBV2 with TRBJ2-3; 12 bases agree with TRBD2. Looked up from germline, CDR1 is SNHLY and CDR2 is FYNNEI. Losses at the gene ends were 6 bases for V and 2 bases for J; bases not matched to a gene: 6. The CDR3 has 16 residues. CDR3 DNA sequence: TGTGCCAGCAGGCCGACTAGCGGGGGCCCCACAGATACGCAGTATTTT. Protein sequence: CASRPTSGGPTDTQYF.

This clonotype was seen only a few times. V is TRBV7-2 and J is TRBJ2-7, with a tentative D call TRBD2 (5 bases). Deletions cut 5 bases from V and 4 bases from J, with 15 bases between. Germline assignment: CDR1 SGHTA and CDR2 FQGNSA. The CDR3 extends over 14 amino acids. DNA of the CDR3: TGTGCCAGCAGCAAAACTAGGAACTTATACGAGCAGTACTTC. It yields the protein CASSKTRNLYEQYF.

The chain recombines TRBV4-2 with TRBJ2-1; D is ambiguous. Germline loops: CDR1 LGHNA, CDR2 YNFKEQ. Trimming shortened V by 1 base and J by 5 bases, and 12 bases separated the two germline ends. CDR3 size: 15 residues. The chain's CDR3 is CASSQAFARHNEQFF. CDR3 in DNA: TGTGCCAGCAGCCAAGCCTTCGCCAGGCACAATGAGCAGTTCTTC.

This clonotype was seen more than once but under ten times. The genes are TRBV12-3 or TRBV12-4 and TRBJ1-2; no definite D call. Trimming left V 0 bases short and J 4 bases short, with 12 bases between. The CDR3 has 15 residues. The CDR3 bases are TGTGCCAGCAGTTTAGCGGCTCCAGGTACCTATGGCTACACCTTC. Translation gives CASSLAAPGTYGYTF.

The rearrangement links TRBV5-1 to TRBJ2-2; D not resolved. Looked up from germline, CDR1 is SGHRS and CDR2 is YFSETQ. The V end was cut by 0 bases, the J end by 0 bases, with 6 bases between. The CDR3 spans 15 residues. CDR3 in amino acids: CASSLDRANTGELFF. Written as DNA, the CDR3 is TGCGCCAGCAGCTTGGATAGGGCGAACACCGGGGAGCTGTTTTTT.

V gene TRBV9 combines with J gene TRBJ2-5; no definite D call. The J call may be mistaken, given a closer DNA end match to TRBJ2-7. The CDR3 contains 12 residues. CDR1 is SGDLS and CDR2 is YYNGEE in the germline V gene. CDR3 loop: CASSPKLHEQYF. The CDR3 DNA reads as TGTGCCAGCAGCCCTAAGCTTCACGAGCAGTACTTC.

This chain links TRBV20-1 with TRBJ2-1; D might be TRBD2 (6 bases). Trimming left V 6 bases short and J 3 bases short, with 18 bases between. This CDR3 is built from 15 residues. Looked up from germline, CDR1 is DFQATT and CDR2 is SNEGSKA (reference sequence). Here the CDR3 reads CSAISGTRNYNEQFF. Written as DNA, the CDR3 is TGCAGTGCCATCTCCGGGACTCGTAACTACAATGAGCAGTTCTTC.

V and J are TRBV20-1 and TRBJ1-1; D is possibly TRBD1 (5 bases). The germline V gene has CDR1 DFQATT and CDR2 SNEGSKA (reference sequence). This CDR3 contains 17 residues. Between the trimmed V and J ends, which lost 0 bases and 4 bases, there was a span of 21 bases. In DNA, the CDR3 is TGCAGTGCTAGAGAGCCTATCAGAGGTACGGGGGGCACTGAAGCTTTCTTT. Protein product: CSAREPIRGTGGTEAFF.

The chain combines TRBV6-2 or TRBV6-3 with TRBJ1-1; a possible D gene is TRBD1 (5 bases). There are 12 residues in the CDR3. Trimming cost V 6 bases and J 7 bases, with 12 bases left between them. From germline, CDR1 is MNHEY and CDR2 SVGEGT. CDR3 nucleotides: TGTGCCAGCAGCTCCGGGGGGATTGAAGCTTTCTTT. Translating gives CASSSGGIEAFF.

The table lists this clonotype with a few counts. This chain uses TRBV29-1 with TRBJ2-3; tentative D call: TRBD1 (7 bases). CDR1 is SQVTM, CDR2 ANQGSEA, per germline. There are 17 residues in the CDR3. The ends were cut back, 7 bases at V and 0 bases at J, with 23 bases in the middle. Here the CDR3 DNA reads TGCAGCGCCGCGGGACAGCACATGAAGACTAGCACAGATACGCAGTATTTT. This translates into CSAAGQHMKTSTDTQYF.

This clonotype came up a few times. This sequence joins TRBV18 and TRBJ1-2, with 8 positions matching TRBD1. Germline CDR1 KGHSH, CDR2 LQKENI. This CDR3 contains 15 residues. The J segment lost 7 bases and the V segment lost 2 bases, leaving 9 bases of the junction unmatched. Here the CDR3 reads CASSPGTGPAGGYTF. CDR3 in DNA: TGTGCCAGCTCACCAGGGACAGGACCTGCCGGTGGCTACACCTTC.

In the case of this clonotype: Given a much more abundant clone one base away, this may be a read error. This rearrangement joins TRBV29-1 to TRBJ2-1; TRBD1 aligns across 8 bases. This CDR3 is 12 amino acids long. Per germline, CDR1 SQVTM and CDR2 ANQGSEA. The CDR3: CGVGQGRNEQFF. The CDR3 region has the DNA TGCGGCGTTGGACAGGGCCGAAATGAGCAGTTCTTC.

This chain joins TRBV6-6 and TRBJ1-1; D gene uncertain. The CDR3 totals 11 residues. Per the germline V gene, CDR1 is MNHNY and CDR2 is SVGAGI (reference sequence). V shed 4 bases and J shed 6 bases, with 6 bases lying between them. CDR3 nucleotides: TGTGCCAGCAGTTCTTTGGCTGAAGCTTTCTTT. Its translation is CASSSLAEAFF.

The J gene is TRBJ2-5, the V gene TRBV5-1, with D hard to call. CDR1 and CDR2 (germline): SGHRS, YFSETQ. The CDR3 is made up of 15 amino acids. Trimming left V 1 base short and J 1 base short, with 11 bases between. The CDR3 region is CASSLLSQPQETQYF. The CDR3 coding sequence is TGCGCCAGCAGCTTGCTGTCCCAGCCCCAAGAGACCCAGTACTTC.

About this clonotype itself: An end of the junction differs from the germline gene, which may be a read error. The rearrangement links TRBV3-1 to TRBJ2-1; D not certain. Germline values: CDR1 LGHDT, CDR2 YNNKEL (reference sequence). The CDR3 extends over 12 amino acids. The CDR3 spells CASSQSDNKQFF. The DNA for the CDR3 is TGTGCCAGCAGCCAATCAGACAATAAGCAGTTCTTC.

The chain combines TRBV5-5 with TRBJ2-3; the D gene is possibly TRBD2 (6 bases). Germline CDR1 reads SGHKS; CDR2 reads YYEKEE (reference sequence). The CDR3 contains 14 residues. Trimming removed 8 bases at V and 2 bases at J, with 15 bases between. CDR3 protein: CASWDGGSTDTQYF. In nucleotides, the CDR3 is TGTGCCAGTTGGGATGGAGGGTCCACAGATACGCAGTATTTT. The full variable domain, completed using reference TRBV5-5 and TRBJ2-3, is DAGVTQSPTHLIKTRGQQVTLRCSPISGHKSVSWYQQVLGQGPQFIFQYYEKEERGRGNFPDRFSARQFPNYSSELNVNALLLGDSALYLCASWDGGSTDTQYFGPGTRLTVL.

This clonotype showed up just a few times. The V call is TRBV20-1, the J call TRBJ2-5; 13 positions match TRBD2. Per the germline V gene, CDR1 is DFQATT and CDR2 is SNEGSKA (reference sequence). The CDR3 is made up of 16 amino acids. Germline trimming cut 4 bases from V and 3 bases from J; bases unmatched to any gene: 8. This CDR3 reads CSAIGLAGVREETQYF. CDR3 nucleotide sequence: TGCAGTGCTATAGGACTAGCGGGGGTTCGGGAAGAGACCCAGTACTTC.

This clonotype was counted at least ten times. This sequence joins TRBV9 and TRBJ2-3, with 8 bases fitting TRBD2. This CDR3 comprises 16 residues. Germline V gives CDR1 SGDLS, CDR2 YYNGEE. Trimming cost V 0 bases and J 2 bases; bases outside gene matches: 5. This CDR3 reads CASSVGVAGFTDTQYF. CDR3 bases: TGTGCCAGCAGCGTAGGTGTAGCGGGGTTCACAGATACGCAGTATTTT.